Listed below are T cell receptor beta chains from one sample, sequenced in a study of T cells after yellow fever vaccination. TCRdb called the 5' RACE reads again in MiXCR, with one record for every CDR3 protein. The data contain a few hundred thousand distinct CDR3 sequences, roughly 8.3% of them singletons. The specimen was PBMCs, collected more than 40 days after the first yellow fever vaccination. The receptors were sampled from a man younger than 35 who received the YFV17D yellow fever vaccine. CDR3s leave out the opening cysteine and the closing phenylalanine or tryptophan.

TRBV9,ASSVDGGRGSPLH
TRBV5-1,ASSFQGTGELF
TRBV6-5,ASSYSGNPDTQY
TRBV11-3,ASSFILGGEQF
TRBV6-4,ASSDNGNTEAF
TRBV10-2,ATPRSTGELF
TRBV20-1,SANIIPVTDTQY
TRBV19,ASSWGTGNSYEQY
TRBV6-2/TRBV6-3,ASSYSNFRLQGTEAF
TRBV5-1,ASSLSGGLEQF
TRBV5-4,ASSLDGQGARGYT
TRBV13,ASKGQAEGYT
TRBV20-1,SAGRGGAGEQY
TRBV4-3,ASSQDRSRDTNYGYT
TRBV7-2,ASSSLGVDYKQY
TRBV27,ASSFGKNTEAF
TRBV7-9,ASSPKAGGTNEQF
TRBV7-2,ASSPWDIGGYT
TRBV7-3,ASSYFGGASYEQF
TRBV6-5,ASSPGTGGVMTNEKLF
TRBV7-9,ASSSPDRASYGYT
TRBV3-1,ASSQERNTEAF
TRBV7-9,ASSLEVPEQF
TRBV28,ASLAGGLQETQY
TRBV6-2/TRBV6-3,ASSGRQIYEQY
TRBV11-1,ASSSLRDSYEQY
TRBV7-6,ASSLAGHFQNTEAF
TRBV6-5,ASSYSDRDTDTQY
TRBV5-1,ASSLVRRPGELF
TRBV4-1,ASSQESLAIYEQY
TRBV5-4,ASSTQSGSEQY
TRBV5-1,ASSRTGTELYEQY
TRBV12-3/TRBV12-4,ASSSGQASLNQPQH
TRBV20-1,SARAFAGGRSGELF
TRBV7-2,ASSSPHWLNNIQY
TRBV15,ATSRPVGNTEAF
TRBV7-9,ASSFWGPDEQF
TRBV7-9,ASSPRAGGRNTGELF
TRBV12-3/TRBV12-4,ASRGGQVNTEAF
TRBV5-1,ASSFTGADSPLH
TRBV5-4,ASSRGPDFYNEQF
TRBV15,ATSREEGPYEQY
TRBV2,ASSEDRGYQETQY
TRBV7-9,ASSLGTVYNEQF
TRBV4-1,ASSQEGREGGREQF
TRBV5-8,ASSRQPADGYT
TRBV29-1,SVDGEEGGDYEQY
TRBV7-2,ASNRQGLYNEQF
TRBV7-2,ASRGLAGANTGELF
TRBV3-1,ASSQVFANAQETQY
TRBV7-2,ASSLVAGGLALH
TRBV7-2,ASSQTQGAQSYGYT
TRBV20-1,SARVLNNEAF
TRBV20-1,SARDIRTDYNSPLH
TRBV7-2,ASSRGNTDYEQY
TRBV5-1,ASSLEPGQRQETQY
TRBV5-6,ASSLDDYEQY
TRBV6-2/TRBV6-3,ASSSLAGAVTDTQY
TRBV5-6,ASFPGTGIYNEQF
TRBV27,ASKVEGAHNVDTQY